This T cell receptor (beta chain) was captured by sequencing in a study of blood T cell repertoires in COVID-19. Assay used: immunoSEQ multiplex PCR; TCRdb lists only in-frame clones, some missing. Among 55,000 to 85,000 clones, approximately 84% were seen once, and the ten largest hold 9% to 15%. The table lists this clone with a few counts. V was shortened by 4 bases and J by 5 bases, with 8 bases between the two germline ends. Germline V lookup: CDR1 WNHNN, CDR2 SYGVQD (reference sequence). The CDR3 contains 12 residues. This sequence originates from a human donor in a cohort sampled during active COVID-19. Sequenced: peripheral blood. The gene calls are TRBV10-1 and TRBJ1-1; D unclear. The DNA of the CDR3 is TGCGCCAGCAGTGGGCCGGGGACTGAAGCTTTCTTT. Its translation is CASSGPGTEAFF.